This T cell receptor (beta chain) appears in the sequencing data of a study of response to subunit inactivated influenza vaccine (dated by TCRdb to 2016 to 2018). Describing the broader study: Deep quantitative profiling of the T cell receptor repertoire was used in the study to follow responses to a trivalent subunit inactivated influenza vaccine. Study-wide conclusions, independent of this receptor: The authors proposed that each seasonal influenza vaccination may bring in only a limited number of new T cells.

Library creation used RT-PCR. This sample was sequenced with an Illumina HiSeq 2500. TCRdb took the public reads, trimmed them with fastp at Q25, ran MiXCR for clone calling and kept in-frame beta chains. Records with the same CDR3 protein are collapsed into one entry carrying the most frequent genes and DNA. Recorded for this sample are around 540,000 distinct CDR3 sequences; about an eighth of them occurred a single time. 10% of the sample lies in the top ten. This clonotype was counted once. No antigen is known for it. No much larger clone exists at a distance of one base, and base qualities are not known. One read yields weak evidence. The germline V and J ends show losses of 3 bases and 3 bases respectively, and no gene match explains 10 bases of the junction. Counted from cysteine to phenylalanine, this CDR3 has 17 amino acids. The CDR3 DNA has 51 bases and is translated from base 1. According to the germline V gene, CDR1 reads LGHNA and CDR2 reads YSLEER.

The chain was built from TRBV4-3 and TRBJ2-1, and 8 junction bases match TRBD2. The sequence was obtained from a man between 45 and 60 years old who received an inactivated influenza vaccine. Donor details come from another sample of the same person, matched by shared clones. The specimen was PBMCs from blood, collected on the day of vaccination. The DNA is as follows: TGCGCCAGCAGCCACGATTCACTAGCGGACATCTACAATGAGCAGTTCTTC. It translates to CASSHDSLADIYNEQFF.